The 23 T cell receptor beta chains below all came from one sample that was sequenced in a study of T cell responses to AZD1222 COVID-19 vaccine. Libraries were prepared by immunoSEQ multiplex PCR; TCRdb keeps only in-frame clonotypes and omits some of them. The table shows approximately 100,000 clones, with around nine tenths occurring only once. This specimen consisted of peripheral blood, obtained 28 days after the second AZD1222 dose. Receptor source: an adult who received the AZD1222 COVID-19 vaccine.

The chain carries TRBV6-6 and TRBJ2-1, with TRBD1 matching 7 bases. The CDR3 runs to 16 residues. Looked up from germline, CDR1 is MNHNY and CDR2 is SVGAGI (reference sequence). The V and J ends lost 6 bases and 0 bases, in that order; junction bases with no gene match: 8. CDR3 sequence reads: CASSEIRDSSYNEQFF. The CDR3 DNA follows: TGTGCCAGCAGCGAAATAAGGGACAGCTCCTACAATGAGCAGTTCTTC.

The gene calls are TRBV5-4 and TRBJ2-3; 9 nucleotides agree with TRBD2. The CDR3 consists of 16 residues. After removal of 0 bases from V and 3 bases from J, the junction contained 5 bases not matched to a gene. CDR1 is SGHNT, CDR2 YYREEE, per germline (reference sequence). DNA of the CDR3: TGTGCCAGCAGCTTGGTTGGGCGGGAGGGGACAGATACGCAGTATTTT. Its protein product is CASSLVGREGTDTQYF.

The V call is TRBV25-1, the J call TRBJ1-5; D remains unclear. The germline V and J ends were trimmed by 3 bases and 2 bases, with 5 bases remaining between them. The CDR3 extends over 13 amino acids. Germline CDR1 reads MGHDK; CDR2 reads SYGVNS. The DNA of the CDR3 is TGTGCCAGCAGTGATGGGGGCAATCAGCCCCAGCATTTT. This codes for CASSDGGNQPQHF. Full variable domain (outside the CDR3, taken from reference TRBV25-1 and TRBJ1-5): EADIYQTPRYLVIGTGKKITLECSQTMGHDKMYWYQQDPGMELHLIHYSYGVNSTEKGDLSSESTVSRIRTEHFPLTLESARPSHTSQYLCASSDGGNQPQHFGDGTRLSIL.

V and J are TRBV27 and TRBJ2-2; 8 bases are a match to TRBD2. The germline V gene has CDR1 MNHEY and CDR2 SMNVEV (reference sequence). The CDR3 consists of 17 residues. V dropped 6 bases and J dropped 1; count of bases not matched to a gene: 10. The CDR3: CASSNWVSGRNTGELFF. The CDR3 DNA reads TGTGCCAGCAGCAATTGGGTGAGCGGGAGGAACACCGGGGAGCTGTTTTTT.

The gene calls are TRBV30 and TRBJ2-1, with 7 bases matching TRBD2. The germline V gene encodes CDR1 GTSNPN and CDR2 SVGIG (reference sequence). The length of the CDR3 is 18 residues. J was trimmed by 6 bases and V by 3 bases; bases with no gene match: 20. CDR3 residues: CAWSLTWGEGQYGNEQFF. The CDR3, as DNA: TGTGCCTGGAGCCTAACTTGGGGGGAGGGCCAGTACGGCAATGAGCAGTTCTTC.

The chain carries TRBV10-3 and TRBJ2-7; the match to TRBD2 covers 16 bases. Germline V gene lookup returns CDR1 ENHRY and CDR2 SYGVKD. The V segment lost 6 bases and the J segment 5 bases; nucleotides outside the gene matches: 4. CDR3 size: 15 residues. The CDR3: CAIRGLAGGEDEQYF. The CDR3 region has the DNA TGTGCCATCAGGGGACTAGCGGGAGGGGAAGACGAGCAGTACTTC.

The V and J genes are TRBV11-2 and TRBJ2-7; D uncertain. The CDR3 totals 16 residues. Germline CDR1 and CDR2: SGHAT and FQNNGV. With 2 bases removed from V and 0 bases from J, the gap between germline ends came to 14 bases. The DNA for the CDR3 is TGTGCCAGCAGCTTACTCGGCAACCCCGTCTCCTACGAGCAGTACTTC. As protein: CASSLLGNPVSYEQYF.

This clone has a handful of counts. J is TRBJ1-1 and V is TRBV6-2 or TRBV6-3; D unresolved. The CDR3 contains 13 residues. From germline, CDR1 is MNHEY and CDR2 SVGEGT. Trimming removed 4 bases from V and 1 base from J, with 7 bases in between. CDR3 in amino acids: CASSLTENTEAFF. The DNA for the CDR3 is TGTGCCAGCAGTTTAACAGAGAACACTGAAGCTTTCTTT.

The chain employs TRBV6-5 and TRBJ1-2, with 7 bases fitting TRBD1. Trimming removed 4 bases from V and 8 bases from J; junction bases left unmatched: 4. Germline loops: CDR1 MNHEY, CDR2 SVGAGI. The CDR3 runs 12 residues. The DNA of the CDR3 is TGTGCCAGCAGTTTGACAGGGAAGGGCTACACCTTC. It specifies CASSLTGKGYTF.

This sequence joins TRBV28 and TRBJ1-3; the D is unclear. Germline lookup yields CDR1 MDHEN and CDR2 SYDVKM. The CDR3 totals 13 residues. V dropped 11 bases and J dropped 0 bases, with 11 bases sitting between them. The CDR3 spells CAGSRASGNTIYF. DNA for the CDR3: TGTGCCGGGTCGAGGGCCTCTGGAAACACCATATATTTT.

V and J are TRBV7-2 and TRBJ2-1, with D tentatively TRBD1 or TRBD2 (5 bases each). CDR1 SGHTA and CDR2 FQGNSA come from the germline V gene. This CDR3 is 17 amino acids long. The V gene lost 1 base and the J gene lost 1 base, with 14 bases spanning the gap. The CDR3 loop reads CASSLVHGALSYNEQFF. CDR3 coding DNA: TGTGCCAGCAGCTTAGTACACGGGGCCCTTTCCTACAATGAGCAGTTCTTC.

This chain joins TRBV7-9 and TRBJ1-6, with D unresolved. The CDR3 runs 17 residues. The ends were cut back, 5 bases at V and 7 bases at J, with 21 bases in the middle. CDR1 and CDR2 (germline): SEHNR, FQNEAQ (reference sequence). The CDR3: CASSPPPTAVRNSPLHF. CDR3 coding DNA: TGTGCCAGCAGCCCCCCCCCAACGGCGGTTCGGAATTCACCCCTCCACTTT.

This chain connects TRBV28 to TRBJ2-1; 9 bases align to TRBD2. The germline CDR1 and CDR2 sequences are MDHEN and SYDVKM. The CDR3 spans 15 residues. V dropped 11 bases and J dropped 4; count of bases not matched to a gene: 12. CDR3 sequence reads: CALGGGRARYNEQFF. The CDR3 DNA is TGTGCCTTGGGGGGCGGGAGGGCCCGGTACAATGAGCAGTTCTTC.

The chain has TRBV30 and TRBJ2-3, with D possibly being TRBD2 (6 bases). V gave up 4 bases and J gave up 4 bases, with 18 bases separating them. This CDR3 comprises 15 residues. Per the germline V gene, CDR1 is GTSNPN and CDR2 is SVGIG (reference sequence). The CDR3 DNA is TGTGCCTGGAAATATAGCGGTGCGAACCCAGATACGCAGTATTTT. It codes for CAWKYSGANPDTQYF.

This chain connects TRBV5-4 to TRBJ2-5; possibly TRBD1 for D (6 bases). In germline, CDR1 is SGHNT, CDR2 YYREEE (reference sequence). V was clipped by 3 bases and J by 1 base, with 10 bases between them. The CDR3 is made up of 14 amino acids. CDR3 sequence reads: CASSSTGSQETQYF. As DNA, the CDR3 is TGTGCCAGCAGCTCCACAGGGAGCCAAGAGACCCAGTACTTC.

The chain combines TRBV29-1 with TRBJ1-5; 9 positions match TRBD1. CDR3 length equals 12 residues. The J segment lost 4 bases and the V segment lost 6 bases, leaving 1 base of the junction unmatched. Looked up from germline, CDR1 is SQVTM and CDR2 is ANQGSEA. The CDR3 region has the DNA TGCAGCGTGGGACAGGGAAATCAGCCCCAGCATTTT. Translating gives CSVGQGNQPQHF.

V usage is TRBV6-2 or TRBV6-3 and J usage is TRBJ1-5, with 10 bases aligning to TRBD1. V was clipped by 2 bases and J by 1 base; unmatched bases: 11. CDR3 length: 19 amino acids. Per germline, CDR1 MNHEY and CDR2 SVGEGT. The CDR3 DNA sequence: TGTGCCAGCAGTTACCCTTCCGCGACAGGGGGCGACAGCAATCAGCCCCAGCATTTT. Translation gives CASSYPSATGGDSNQPQHF.

CDR3 nucleotides: TGCGCCAGCAGCTTGGAAGGACGGGGGTTGGGGGAGCAGTACTTC. Translation gives CASSLEGRGLGEQYF. The chain recombines TRBV5-1 with TRBJ2-7, with TRBD2 as a possible D gene (6 bases). Germline loops: CDR1 SGHRS, CDR2 YFSETQ. This CDR3 is built from 15 residues. V was shortened by 0 bases and J by 7 bases, with 17 bases between the two germline ends.

The V and J genes are TRBV3-1 (or the pseudogene TRBV3-2) and TRBJ1-2; a possible D gene is TRBD1 (6 bases). Trimming took 4 bases from V and 7 from J, leaving 13 bases between them. CDR1 and CDR2 (germline): LGHDT, YNNKEL (reference sequence). The length of the CDR3 is 13 residues. As DNA, the CDR3 is TGTGCCAGCAGCCTGCGGACAGATCGTGGCTACACCTTC. Its translation is CASSLRTDRGYTF.

The DNA for the CDR3 is TGTGCCATCAGTGAGTCGACTCTGGGGTTTAATGAAAAACTGTTTTTT. Translating it yields CAISESTLGFNEKLFF. The chain has TRBV10-3 and TRBJ1-4, with no clear D. Trimming took off 0 bases at V and 4 bases at J, with 12 bases between the two ends. Germline lookup yields CDR1 ENHRY and CDR2 SYGVKD. The CDR3 runs to 16 residues.

The chain recombines TRBV21-1 with TRBJ1-2; the tabulated D call, TRBD1, remains unverified against the DNA. TRBV21-1 is flagged as a pseudogene. The CDR3 extends over 14 amino acids. The CDR3 DNA follows: TGTGCCAGCAGCTCCTTTATCCAGTTCTATGGCTACACCTTC. Residues: CASSSFIQFYGYTF.

V is TRBV5-4 and J is TRBJ2-1; 10 bases match TRBD2. The CDR3 contains 15 residues. Germline values: CDR1 SGHNT, CDR2 YYREEE (reference sequence). V gave up 1 base and J gave up 7 bases; unmatched junction bases: 5. The CDR3 DNA reads TGTGCCAGCAGCTTGACTAGCGGGATGAGTAATGAGCAGTTCTTC. Amino acid sequence: CASSLTSGMSNEQFF.

This rearrangement joins TRBV18 to TRBJ1-2; D is perhaps TRBD1 (6 bases). Germline CDR1 KGHSH, CDR2 LQKENI. The CDR3 runs to 16 residues. V lost 2 bases to trimming and J lost 0 bases, with 13 bases between them. CDR3 residues: CASSPETGITNYGYTF. As DNA, the CDR3 is TGTGCCAGCTCACCAGAAACAGGGATAACTAACTATGGCTACACCTTC.